These 20 T cell receptor beta chains came from one sample sequenced in a study of patients and donors after allogeneic stem cell transplantation. One entry per CDR3 protein results from TCRdb running MiXCR on the RT-PCR reads. This table holds about a million distinct CDR3 sequences, about a sixth found once. The material sequenced was blood, either unsorted or a sorted T cell fraction (not recorded which). Receptors originate from a human donor who was either an allogeneic HSCT recipient or a stem cell or donor lymphocyte infusion donor (not recorded which). It is not recorded whose cells these are; they may come from a transplant donor.

This clonotype showed up just a few times. The V gene is TRBV4-3, the J gene TRBJ2-3; D gene unclear. This CDR3 is 14 amino acids long. Trimming cost V 2 bases and J 6 bases, with 12 bases left between them. Germline V gene sequence: CDR1 LGHNA, CDR2 YSLEER. CDR3 region: CASSQPLVGDTQYF. The DNA for the CDR3 is TGCGCCAGCAGCCAACCCTTAGTCGGCGATACGCAGTATTTT.

This clonotype was observed a handful of times. V usage is TRBV5-6 and J usage is TRBJ2-7; unclear D gene. V was cut by 2 bases and J by 3 bases, with 12 bases left in between. The germline V gene encodes CDR1 SGHDT and CDR2 YYEEEE. The CDR3 length is 14 residues. The CDR3 DNA sequence: TGTGCCAGCAGCTTCGGCAGAGCCTACTACGAGCAGTACTTC. It yields the protein CASSFGRAYYEQYF.

This clonotype was seen only a few times. V usage is TRBV4-3 and J usage is TRBJ2-3; 11 bases match TRBD2. With 0 bases clipped from V and 5 bases from J, the junction kept 7 bases outside the gene matches. Germline CDR1 and CDR2: LGHNA and YSLEER. The CDR3 is 17 amino acids. The CDR3 nucleotides are TGCGCCAGCAGCCAAGATCTACTAGCGGGGGTGAGAGATACGCAGTATTTT. Encoded protein: CASSQDLLAGVRDTQYF.

The rearrangement links TRBV3-1 to TRBJ2-2; the match to TRBD1 covers 7 bases. With V trimmed by 2 bases and J by 4 bases, 7 bases remained unmatched. Germline lookup yields CDR1 LGHDT and CDR2 YNNKEL (reference sequence). CDR3 length: 16 residues. CDR3 residues: CASSQTRGQRTGELFF. The CDR3 DNA reads TGTGCCAGCAGCCAAACCCGGGGACAGCGCACCGGGGAGCTGTTTTTT.

This clonotype was detected ten times or more. The V call is TRBV5-1, the J call TRBJ1-1; 7 positions match TRBD1. The germline V gene encodes CDR1 SGHRS and CDR2 YFSETQ. J gave up 5 bases and V 4 bases, and 5 bases lay outside the gene matches. The CDR3 loop spans 13 amino acids. The CDR3 DNA follows: TGCGCCAGCAGCCTACAGGGGAAAACTGAAGCTTTCTTT. Translation gives CASSLQGKTEAFF.

V usage is TRBV15 and J usage is TRBJ2-4; D gene ambiguous. V was clipped by 0 bases and J by 2 bases, with 8 bases between them. The CDR3 length is 15 residues. Per the germline V gene, CDR1 is LNHNV and CDR2 is YYDKDF (reference sequence). The CDR3 loop is CATSRDVGTKNIQYF. The CDR3 region has the DNA TGTGCCACCAGCAGAGACGTAGGGACCAAAAACATTCAGTACTTC.

This clonotype has only a few counts. The DNA of the CDR3 is TGTGCCAGCAGTTACCCCGGACAGGGGGCGTCTGGAAACACCATATATTTT. Protein sequence: CASSYPGQGASGNTIYF. V usage is TRBV6-5 and J usage is TRBJ1-3, with TRBD1 identical over 11 bases. Unmatched junction bases numbered 4, after V lost 2 bases and J lost 1 base. CDR1 MNHEY and CDR2 SVGAGI come from the germline V gene. This CDR3 spans 17 amino acids.

This rearrangement joins TRBV25-1 to TRBJ1-2, with D uncertain. Germline V CDR1 and CDR2: MGHDK, SYGVNS. There are 13 residues in the CDR3. Trimming left V 4 bases short and J 8 bases short, with 14 bases between. The DNA of the CDR3 is TGTGCCAGCAGTGTCACAGCAAGGTTCGGCTACACCTTC. This codes for CASSVTARFGYTF.

This clonotype was seen a handful of times. The chain couples TRBV29-1 to TRBJ2-7, with D perhaps matching TRBD1 (6 bases). CDR3 length equals 11 residues. Looked up from germline, CDR1 is SQVTM and CDR2 is ANQGSEA. V was pared by 5 bases and J by 4 bases, with 9 bases between. CDR3 residues: CSVLDRYEQYF. CDR3 coding DNA: TGCAGCGTTCTGGACAGATACGAGCAGTACTTC.

The rearrangement links TRBV10-3 to TRBJ1-3; D might be TRBD1 (6 bases). Germline V lookup: CDR1 ENHRY, CDR2 SYGVKD. Trimming removed 6 bases at V and 0 bases at J, with 15 bases between. CDR3 length: 16 residues. CDR3: CAIRRQDPLSGNTIYF. The DNA of the CDR3 is TGTGCCATCAGGAGACAGGACCCCCTCTCTGGAAACACCATATATTTT.

The rearrangement joins TRBV30 to TRBJ1-4; D remains ambiguous. V shed 0 bases and J shed 2 bases, with 4 bases lying between them. The CDR3 covers 13 residues. The V gene's germline CDR1 is GTSNPN and CDR2 SVGIG (reference sequence). The chain's CDR3 is CAWSVDTNEKLFF. In DNA, the CDR3 is TGTGCCTGGAGTGTGGATACTAATGAAAAACTGTTTTTT.

V and J are TRBV7-3 and TRBJ1-2; 7 bases agree with TRBD1. Germline CDR1 SGHTA, CDR2 FQGTGA. V shed 5 bases, J shed 0 bases, and the junction held 15 bases outside the gene matches. This CDR3 region has 18 residues. In DNA form, the CDR3 reads TGTGCCAGCAGCCTGGGTGTGGGACAGCAGAATCCTAACTATGGCTACACCTTC. Protein sequence: CASSLGVGQQNPNYGYTF.

This clonotype was seen a handful of times. The genes are TRBV11-1 and TRBJ2-2; D gene unclear. V lost 5 bases, J lost 1 base, and 23 bases lay in between. Germline V gives CDR1 SGHAT, CDR2 FQDESV (reference sequence). The CDR3 sequence is 19 residues long. The CDR3 bases are TGTGCCAGCAGCGTAATGGACCCAGGACGGAGAAAGAACACCGGGGAGCTGTTTTTT. The encoded protein is CASSVMDPGRRKNTGELFF.

This chain joins TRBV6-5 and TRBJ2-5; D unclear. The V gene lost 1 base and the J gene lost 10 bases, with 19 bases spanning the gap. CDR3 size: 15 residues. Germline V gives CDR1 MNHEY, CDR2 SVGAGI. Written as DNA, the CDR3 is TGTGCCAGCAGTTACTACCCGGAGCTTTCAAGAGACCAGTACTTC. It codes for CASSYYPELSRDQYF.

This clonotype was picked up a small number of times. V is TRBV12-3 or TRBV12-4 and J is TRBJ2-5, with TRBD2 identical over 12 bases. With V trimmed by 6 bases and J by 4 bases, 3 bases remained unmatched. The CDR3 loop spans 14 amino acids. The CDR3 sequence is CASRLAGGVETQYF. CDR3 sequence (DNA): TGTGCCAGCAGACTAGCGGGGGGAGTAGAGACCCAGTACTTC.

This clonotype was observed a few times. The rearrangement links TRBV20-1 to TRBJ1-2; D ambiguous. V was shortened by 2 bases and J by 4 bases, with 14 bases between the two germline ends. CDR1 and CDR2 (germline): DFQATT, SNEGSKA (reference sequence). The CDR3 totals 14 residues. CDR3 nucleotide sequence: TGCAGTGCTAGACCCGGCGGATTAGGCTATGGCTACACCTTC. This gives the protein CSARPGGLGYGYTF.

The chain combines TRBV9 with TRBJ1-1; D is perhaps TRBD1 (5 bases). The V and J ends lost 0 bases and 0 bases respectively, with 9 bases between them. The germline CDR1 and CDR2 sequences are SGDLS and YYNGEE. The CDR3 totals 15 residues. CDR3 protein: CASSVGGDLNTEAFF. The CDR3 nucleotides are TGTGCCAGCAGCGTAGGGGGGGACTTGAACACTGAAGCTTTCTTT. The full variable domain, with the rest looked up from reference TRBV9 and TRBJ1-1, is DSGVTQTPKHLITATGQRVTLRCSPRSGDLSVYWYQQSLDQGLQFLIQYYNGEERAKGNILERFSAQQFPDLHSELNLSSLELGDSALYFCASSVGGDLNTEAFFGQGTRLTVV.

The CDR3 region has the DNA TGTGCCAGCATCCCTAAACTGGGGTGGAATGGCTACACCTTC. Translated: CASIPKLGWNGYTF. V is TRBV5-6 and J is TRBJ1-2; D uncertain. The V and J ends lost 6 bases and 6 bases respectively, with 18 bases between them. The CDR3 extends over 14 amino acids. Germline CDR1 SGHDT, CDR2 YYEEEE.

This sequence joins TRBV7-6 and TRBJ2-1; unclear D gene. Per the germline V gene, CDR1 is SGHVS and CDR2 is FNYEAQ. V lost 3 bases and J 5 bases, leaving 14 bases between the germline ends. The CDR3 contains 15 residues. CDR3 residues: CASSFLIARDNEQFF. The CDR3 bases are TGTGCCAGCAGCTTTCTTATAGCTAGGGACAATGAGCAGTTCTTC.

In this sample, this clonotype turned up a few times. This rearrangement joins TRBV27 to TRBJ1-1, with D tentatively TRBD1 (5 bases). Per germline, CDR1 MNHEY and CDR2 SMNVEV (reference sequence). The CDR3 is 16 residues long. Trimming removed 2 bases at V and 1 base at J, with 14 bases between. The CDR3 loop reads CASSLHRLVTNTEAFF. For the CDR3, the DNA is TGTGCCAGCAGTTTACACAGGCTGGTCACGAACACTGAAGCTTTCTTT.